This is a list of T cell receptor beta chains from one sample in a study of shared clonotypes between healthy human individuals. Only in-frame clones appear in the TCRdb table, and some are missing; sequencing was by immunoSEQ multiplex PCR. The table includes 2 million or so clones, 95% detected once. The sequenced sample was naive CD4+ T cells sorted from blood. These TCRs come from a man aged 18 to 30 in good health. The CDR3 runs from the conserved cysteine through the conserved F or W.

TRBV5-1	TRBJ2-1	CASYVSGSYNEQFF
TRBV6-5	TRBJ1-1	CARFPTQGVRTEAFF
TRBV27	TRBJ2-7	CASASTGSYEQYF
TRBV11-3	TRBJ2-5	CASSLALTEETQYF
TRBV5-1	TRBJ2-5	CASSSGGAQETQYF
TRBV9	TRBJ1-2	CASSTRPDKMWLPNYGYTF
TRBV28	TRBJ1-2	CASSSQGADYGYTF
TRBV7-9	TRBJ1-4	CASSLSEVGNEKLFF
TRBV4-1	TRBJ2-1	CASSSPTGREGPVNEQFF
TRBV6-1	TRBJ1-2	CASSATGSPGLYGYTF
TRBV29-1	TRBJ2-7	CSVVVGLAVYEQYF
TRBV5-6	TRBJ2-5	CASSLVGIPETQYF
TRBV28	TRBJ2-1	CASTGGYNEQFF
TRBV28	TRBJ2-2	CASRIQGAKTGELFF
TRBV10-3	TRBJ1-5	CAISANSNQPQHF
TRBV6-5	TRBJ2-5	CASSGSGRAFGANF
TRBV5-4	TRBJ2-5	CAAGPGVQETQYF
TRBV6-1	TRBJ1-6	CASRQTVVINSPLHF
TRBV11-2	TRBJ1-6	CASSIPDRGYNSPLHF
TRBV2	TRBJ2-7	CASSVQGECAYEQYF
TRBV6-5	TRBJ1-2	CASSVDGLYGYTF
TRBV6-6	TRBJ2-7	CASSGTSGFSYEQYF
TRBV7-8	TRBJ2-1	CASSRRQGRVWTSGAYKEQFF
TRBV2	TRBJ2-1	CASVTSGAPSGEQFF
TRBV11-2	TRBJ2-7	CASSSYQGAPYEQYF
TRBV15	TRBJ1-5	CATSRDASSGTNNQPQHF
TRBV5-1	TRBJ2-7	CASSRGQVGYEQYF
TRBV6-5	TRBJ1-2	CASSYSLGGSYGYTF
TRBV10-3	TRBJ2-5	CAINGGLAVETQYF
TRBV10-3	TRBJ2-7	CAISESTRLGSSYEQYF
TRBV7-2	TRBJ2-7	CASSLDGLGDEQYF
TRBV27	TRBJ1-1	CASSLSRFTEAFF